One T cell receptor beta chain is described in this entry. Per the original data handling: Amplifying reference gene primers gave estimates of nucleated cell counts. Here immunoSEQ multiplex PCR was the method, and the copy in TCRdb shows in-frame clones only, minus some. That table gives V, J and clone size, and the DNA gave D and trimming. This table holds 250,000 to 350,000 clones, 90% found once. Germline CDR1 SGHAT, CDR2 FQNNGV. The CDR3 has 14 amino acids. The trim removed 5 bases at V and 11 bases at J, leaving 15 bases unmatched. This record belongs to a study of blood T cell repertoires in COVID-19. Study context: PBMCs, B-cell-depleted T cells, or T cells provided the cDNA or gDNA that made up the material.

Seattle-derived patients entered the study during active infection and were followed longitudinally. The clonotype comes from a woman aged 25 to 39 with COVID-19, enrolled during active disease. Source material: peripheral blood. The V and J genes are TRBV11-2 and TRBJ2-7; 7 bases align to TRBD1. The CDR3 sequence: CASSTQGDSARKYF. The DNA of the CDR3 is TGTGCCAGCAGCACCCAGGGGGATTCAGCCCGAAAGTACTTC.